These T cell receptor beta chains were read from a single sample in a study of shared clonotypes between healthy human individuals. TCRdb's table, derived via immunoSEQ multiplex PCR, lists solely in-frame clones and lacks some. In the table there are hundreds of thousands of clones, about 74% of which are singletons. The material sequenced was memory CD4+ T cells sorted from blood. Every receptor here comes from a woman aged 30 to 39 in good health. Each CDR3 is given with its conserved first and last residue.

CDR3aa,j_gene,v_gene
CASSFSGRASDTQYF,TRBJ2-3,TRBV5-4
CASSPPGTSGIETQYF,TRBJ2-5,TRBV18
CASSFSGQGRGTGELFF,TRBJ2-2,TRBV28
CASSTGFSGANVLTF,TRBJ2-6,TRBV19
CASSAYRVSTGELFF,TRBJ2-2,TRBV19
CASSWGTGGNYEQYF,TRBJ2-7,TRBV11-3
CASSVSGGAGAFF,TRBJ1-1,TRBV10-2
CASSQGGTGVNYGYTF,TRBJ1-2,TRBV4-1
CASSYESGSLDNEQFF,TRBJ2-1,TRBV6-5
CASSPYRTGYEQYF,TRBJ2-7,TRBV27
CASRQDPLWQSNPGELFF,TRBJ2-2,TRBV28
CASSIFEAGAYNEQFF,TRBJ2-1,TRBV19
CASAGREGSYNEQFF,TRBJ2-1,TRBV6-5
CASSPRVGDWGNEQFF,TRBJ2-1,TRBV7-9
CASRQGPGSGNTIYF,TRBJ1-3,TRBV27
CASSYGSRLYEQYF,TRBJ2-7,TRBV6-6
CATCTGVHDYGYTF,TRBJ1-2,TRBV6-5
CASSLSWDTNQPQHF,TRBJ1-5,TRBV6-5
CASSIRVAGGPGRNEQFF,TRBJ2-1,TRBV19
CASSSDLQGSTDTQYF,TRBJ2-3,TRBV7-9
CASGTSRDTGELFF,TRBJ2-2,TRBV19
CASSFETNQPQHF,TRBJ1-5,TRBV27
CATSRGGSGYGYTF,TRBJ1-2,TRBV15
CASRTGTIVYGYTF,TRBJ1-2,TRBV28
CASSGLANLGEQYF,TRBJ2-7,TRBV6-1
CASSFKQGLLGDTIYF,TRBJ1-3,TRBV7-8
CASSGGPLPGETQYF,TRBJ2-5,TRBV19
CASSPSGQGAPQETQYF,TRBJ2-5,TRBV4-1